These 3 T cell receptor beta chains originate from one sample sequenced in a study of regulatory T cells in long-lasting Graves disease (dated by TCRdb to the early 2020s). Reading the label with the study, this specimen's time point is: newly diagnosed GD, antithyroid drugs for less than 3 months. RNA was extracted from PBMCs in TRIzol for both TCR sequencing and RNA sequencing. Library construction relied on multiplex PCR. The sample was run on an Illumina HiSeq 4000. iRepertoire HTBI primers and Arm-PCR amplification of CDR3 regions were used to construct TCR beta libraries. TCRdb reprocessing: public reads trimmed at Q25 with fastp, clones called with MiXCR, in-frame beta chains kept. Under each unique CDR3 protein, matching rows form one entry showing the most common genes and DNA. The sample table records about 460,000 distinct CDR3 sequences; 14% of these occur just once. The ten largest make up roughly 15% of the sample.

These same data were also listed under a study on T cells in Graves' hyperthyroidism and ophthalmopathy.

Sequences were derived from peripheral blood mononuclear cells (PBMCs), sampled at new diagnosis, from a patient treated with antithyroid drugs. These receptors originate from a woman aged 45-59 years with Graves disease. Donor details come from another sample of the same person, matched by shared clones.

This clonotype was counted ten times or more. The chain has TRBV29-1 and TRBJ2-7; 8 bases match TRBD1. V was clipped by 6 bases and J by 5 bases; unmatched bases: 9. In germline, CDR1 is SQVTM, CDR2 ANQGSEA. CDR3 size: 13 residues. Here the CDR3 reads CSVRRQGSNEQYF. The CDR3 DNA is TGCAGCGTCCGGAGACAGGGGAGCAACGAGCAGTACTTC.

This clonotype was picked up many times. The gene calls are TRBV5-6 and TRBJ1-1; D remains unclear. CDR1 and CDR2 (germline): SGHDT, YYEEEE. Trimming took 3 bases from V and 8 from J, leaving 14 bases between them. This CDR3 comprises 13 residues. CDR3 nucleotide sequence: TGTGCCAGCAGCTCTCTAGGAGGCCCCGAAGCTTTCTTT. This translates into CASSSLGGPEAFF.

In this sample, this clonotype turned up once. Since a much larger clone is just one base distant, this may be a read error. This rearrangement joins TRBV6-2 or TRBV6-3 to TRBJ2-1, with 7 bases aligning to TRBD2. Germline V gives CDR1 MNHEY, CDR2 SVGEGT. This CDR3 has 13 amino acids. This CDR3 reads CASRGRLAREQLF. CDR3 nucleotides: TGTGCCAGCAGGGGGAGACTAGCACGGGAGCAGCTCTTC.